This T cell receptor beta chain was sequenced during a study of blood T cell repertoires in COVID-19. On the study more broadly: Acute and convalescent COVID-19 specimens originated in the United States, Italy and Spain. PBMCs, B-cell-depleted T cells, or T cells provided the cDNA or gDNA that made up the material.

In the authors' workflow: Nucleated cell counts were estimated from reference gene primer amplification. The method was immunoSEQ multiplex PCR; TCRdb's version includes in-frame clones alone and lacks a portion of them. The V and J calls and clone size are taken from that table; D and trimming were inferred from the DNA. The sample lists roughly 250,000 clones, about nine tenths occurring once. V was shortened by 6 bases and J by 5 bases, with 22 bases between the two germline ends. Germline lookup yields CDR1 LNHDA and CDR2 SQIVND (reference sequence). The CDR3 loop spans 16 amino acids. The sequence derives from a woman aged 40 to 50 with acute or convalescent COVID-19. The sample consisted of peripheral blood. The V gene is TRBV19, the J gene TRBJ2-5; a possible D gene is TRBD1 (5 bases). CDR3: CASRALSKGSGETQYF. CDR3 DNA sequence: TGTGCCAGTAGGGCCCTTTCGAAGGGGTCCGGTGAGACCCAGTACTTC.